This T cell receptor (beta chain) emerged from a study of CD4 T cells in relation to SARS-CoV-2 and coronaviruses. Measured with immunoSEQ multiplex PCR; TCRdb has only the in-frame clones, and not every one. The profile covers about 68,000 clones, with approximately 93% appearing a single time and 0.2% to 0.25% taken by the ten largest. CD4+ T cells from unexposed donors were obtained before the COVID-19 pandemic (2011-2018). Naive and memory CD4+ T cells came from enriched cryopreserved PBMCs. About this clone itself: Antigen specificity is unknown.

The study's findings and limits: In around 67% of donors, memory CD4+ clonotypes crossrecognized SARS-CoV-2 and at least one common cold coronavirus spike.

The germline V gene encodes CDR1 SGHVS and CDR2 FQNEAQ. J was trimmed by 3 bases and V by 4 bases; bases with no gene match: 2. This CDR3 has 13 residues. This clonotype originated in a human donor in good health. The V call is TRBV7-8, the J call TRBJ1-1; 7 nucleotides line up with TRBD1. The sample taken for sequencing was naive CD4+ T cells from PBMCs. Subset indicated: naive CD4+ T cells isolated by negative enrichment. The CDR3 DNA reads TGTGCCAGCAGCTCCGACAGGGACACTGAAGCTTTCTTT. Its protein is CASSSDRDTEAFF.